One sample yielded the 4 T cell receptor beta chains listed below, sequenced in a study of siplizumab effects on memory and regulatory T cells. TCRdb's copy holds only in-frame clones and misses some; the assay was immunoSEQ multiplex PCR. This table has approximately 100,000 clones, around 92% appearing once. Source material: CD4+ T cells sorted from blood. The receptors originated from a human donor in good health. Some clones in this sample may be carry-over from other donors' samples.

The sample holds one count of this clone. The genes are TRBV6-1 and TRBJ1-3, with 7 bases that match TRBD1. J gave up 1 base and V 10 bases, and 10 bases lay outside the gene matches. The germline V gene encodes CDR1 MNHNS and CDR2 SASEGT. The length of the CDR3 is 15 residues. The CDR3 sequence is CATPGGGFSGNTIYF. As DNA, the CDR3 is TGTGCCACTCCAGGGGGGGGGTTTTCTGGAAACACCATATATTTT.

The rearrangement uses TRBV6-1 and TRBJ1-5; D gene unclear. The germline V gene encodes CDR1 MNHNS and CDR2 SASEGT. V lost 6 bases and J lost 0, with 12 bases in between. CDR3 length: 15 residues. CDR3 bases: TGTGCCAGCAGCACGGAGCGGGGTAGCAATCAGCCCCAGCATTTT. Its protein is CASSTERGSNQPQHF.

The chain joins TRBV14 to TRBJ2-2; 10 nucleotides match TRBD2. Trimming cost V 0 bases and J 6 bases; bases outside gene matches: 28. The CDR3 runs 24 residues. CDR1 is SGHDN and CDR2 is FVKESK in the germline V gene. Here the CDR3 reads CASSQEPGRPTGTSAEWAAGELFF. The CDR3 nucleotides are TGTGCCAGCAGCCAAGAACCGGGGCGCCCCACCGGGACTAGCGCAGAATGGGCCGCCGGGGAGCTGTTTTTT.

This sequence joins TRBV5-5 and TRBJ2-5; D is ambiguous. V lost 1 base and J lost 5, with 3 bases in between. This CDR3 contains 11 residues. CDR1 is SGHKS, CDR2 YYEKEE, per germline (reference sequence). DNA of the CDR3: TGTGCCAGCAGCTTGCAGGAGACCCAGTACTTC. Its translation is CASSLQETQYF.